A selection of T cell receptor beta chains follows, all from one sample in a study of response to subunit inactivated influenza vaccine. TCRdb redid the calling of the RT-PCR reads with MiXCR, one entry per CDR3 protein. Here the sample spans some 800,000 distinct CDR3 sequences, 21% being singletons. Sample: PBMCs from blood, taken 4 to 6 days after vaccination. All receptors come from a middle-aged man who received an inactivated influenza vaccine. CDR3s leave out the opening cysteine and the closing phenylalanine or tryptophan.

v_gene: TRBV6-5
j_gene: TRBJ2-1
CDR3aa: ASSYSAGGHNEQF

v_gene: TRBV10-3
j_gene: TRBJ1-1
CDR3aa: AIMTGTTEAF

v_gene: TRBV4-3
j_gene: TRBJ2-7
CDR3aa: ASSRARSYEQY

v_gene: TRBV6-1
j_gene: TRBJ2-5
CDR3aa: ASFPPGLAGVQETQY

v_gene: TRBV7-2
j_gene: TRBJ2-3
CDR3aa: ASSSRRGGGIDTQY

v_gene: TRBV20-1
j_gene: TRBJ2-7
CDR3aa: SARDLAGSSYEQY

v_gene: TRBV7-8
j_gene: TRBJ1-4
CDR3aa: ASSPTRVGEKLF

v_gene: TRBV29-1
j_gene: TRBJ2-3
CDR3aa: SADRSSPSTDTQY

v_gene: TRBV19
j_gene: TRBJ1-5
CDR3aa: ASQKQWGNQPQH

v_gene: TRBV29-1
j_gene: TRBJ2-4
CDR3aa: SVACVRSGIAKNIQY

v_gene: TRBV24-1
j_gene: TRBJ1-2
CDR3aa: ATSAGAYDYGYT

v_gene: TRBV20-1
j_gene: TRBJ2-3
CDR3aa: SAPLGSTDTQY

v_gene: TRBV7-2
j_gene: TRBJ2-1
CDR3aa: ASSRVGGPDGNEQF

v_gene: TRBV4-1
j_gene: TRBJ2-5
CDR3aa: ASSQMYQETQY

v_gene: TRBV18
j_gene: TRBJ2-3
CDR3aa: ASSPQTGAFTDTQY